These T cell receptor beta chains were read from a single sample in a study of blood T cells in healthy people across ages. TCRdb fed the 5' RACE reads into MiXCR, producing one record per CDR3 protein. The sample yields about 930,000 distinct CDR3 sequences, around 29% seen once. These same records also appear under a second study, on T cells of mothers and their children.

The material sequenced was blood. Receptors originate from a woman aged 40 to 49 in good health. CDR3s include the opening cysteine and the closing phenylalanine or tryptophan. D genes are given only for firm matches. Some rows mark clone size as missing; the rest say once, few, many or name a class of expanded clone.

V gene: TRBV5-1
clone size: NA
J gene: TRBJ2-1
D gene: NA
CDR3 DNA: TGCGCCAGCAGCTTGGACAGGGGGGGAAGCGAGCAGTTCTTC
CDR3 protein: CASSLDRGGSEQFF

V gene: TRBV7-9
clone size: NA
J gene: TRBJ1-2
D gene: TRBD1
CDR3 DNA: TGTGCCAGCAGCTTAGCGCAGGGGGACAACTATGGCTACACCTTC
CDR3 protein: CASSLAQGDNYGYTF

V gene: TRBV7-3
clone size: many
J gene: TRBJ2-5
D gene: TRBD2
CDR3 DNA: TGTGCCAGCAGCCCCGACGGGGGGGAGACCCAGTACTTC
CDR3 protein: CASSPDGGETQYF

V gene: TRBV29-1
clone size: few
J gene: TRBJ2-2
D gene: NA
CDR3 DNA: TGCAGCGTTCGCGGGACAGCGAACACCGGGGAGCTGTTTTTT
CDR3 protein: CSVRGTANTGELFF

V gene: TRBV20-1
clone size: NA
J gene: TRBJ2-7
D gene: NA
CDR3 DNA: TGCAGTGCTAGAGATGGATACATGCTCTCCTACGAGCAGTACTTC
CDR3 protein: CSARDGYMLSYEQYF

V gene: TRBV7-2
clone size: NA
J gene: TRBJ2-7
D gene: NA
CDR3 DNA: TGTGCCAGCAGCTTGGGCAGAGACGTCTACGAGCAGTACTTC
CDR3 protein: CASSLGRDVYEQYF

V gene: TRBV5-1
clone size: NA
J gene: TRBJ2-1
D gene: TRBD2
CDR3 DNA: TGCGCCAGCAGCTCTGCCACTAGCGGGGGCTGGAATGAGCAGTTCTTC
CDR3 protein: CASSSATSGGWNEQFF

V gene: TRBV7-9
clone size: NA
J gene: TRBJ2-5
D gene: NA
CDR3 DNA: TGTGCCAGCAGTATCCGGACGGTTCAAGAGACCCAGTACTTC
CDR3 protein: CASSIRTVQETQYF

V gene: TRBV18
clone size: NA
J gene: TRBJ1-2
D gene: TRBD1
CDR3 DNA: TGTGCCAGCTCACCGCAAGGGCCGGGACAGGGGAACTATGGCTACACCTTC
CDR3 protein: CASSPQGPGQGNYGYTF

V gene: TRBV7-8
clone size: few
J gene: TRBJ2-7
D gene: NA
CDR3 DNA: TGTGTCAGCAGCTCAAAGGTACAGGATTCCTACGAGCAGTACTTC
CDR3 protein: CVSSSKVQDSYEQYF

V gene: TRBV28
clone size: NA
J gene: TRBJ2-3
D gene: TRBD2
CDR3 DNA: TGTGCCAGCAGTTATACCCTAGCGGGGAACACAGATACGCAGTATTTT
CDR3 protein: CASSYTLAGNTDTQYF

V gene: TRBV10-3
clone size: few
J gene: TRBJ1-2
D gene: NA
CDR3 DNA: TGTGCCACCTTGCTGGGGATGGGCTATGGCTACACCTTC
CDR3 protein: CATLLGMGYGYTF

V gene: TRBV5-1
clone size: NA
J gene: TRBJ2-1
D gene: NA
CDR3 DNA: TGCGCCAGCAGCTCCGGGACCCTCCAAGAGACCCAGTTCTTC
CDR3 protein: CASSSGTLQETQFF

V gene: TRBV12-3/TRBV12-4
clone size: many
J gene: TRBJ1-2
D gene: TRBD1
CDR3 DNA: TGTGCCAGCAGCTATACCGGGACAGCCTATGGCTACACCTTC
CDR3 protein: CASSYTGTAYGYTF

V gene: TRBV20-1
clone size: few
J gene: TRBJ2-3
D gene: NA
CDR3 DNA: TGCAGTGCGGACCCCACCCGAGATACGCAGTATTTT
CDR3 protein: CSADPTRDTQYF

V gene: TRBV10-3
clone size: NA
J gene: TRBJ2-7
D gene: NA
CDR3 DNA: TGTGCCATCACCAATGACAGTTACGAGCAGTACTTC
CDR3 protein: CAITNDSYEQYF

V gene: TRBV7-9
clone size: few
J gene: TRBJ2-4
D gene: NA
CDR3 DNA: TGTGCCAGCAGCTTGGATTTTAGCTGGGGGGCCAGAAGCAAAAACATTCAGTACTTC
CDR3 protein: CASSLDFSWGARSKNIQYF

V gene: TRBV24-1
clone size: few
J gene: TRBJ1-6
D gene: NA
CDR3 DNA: TGTGCCACCAGTGATTTGGAAGAAAGGGCCACTAAGACACCCCTCCACTTT
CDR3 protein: CATSDLEERATKTPLHF

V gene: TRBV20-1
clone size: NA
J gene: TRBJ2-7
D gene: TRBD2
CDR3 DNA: TGCAGTGCTCTAGGACTAGCGGGGGGGCCCAATGAGCAGTACTTC
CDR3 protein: CSALGLAGGPNEQYF

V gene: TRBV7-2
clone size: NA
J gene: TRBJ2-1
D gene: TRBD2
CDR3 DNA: TGTGCCAGCAGCTTAGGGGGACTAGTGGAGCAGTTCTTC
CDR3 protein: CASSLGGLVEQFF

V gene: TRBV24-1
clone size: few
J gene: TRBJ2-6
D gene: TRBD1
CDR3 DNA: TGTGCCACCAGTGACCAGGGGACAGGGAGGCACTCTGGGGCCAACGTCCTGACTTTC
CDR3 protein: CATSDQGTGRHSGANVLTF

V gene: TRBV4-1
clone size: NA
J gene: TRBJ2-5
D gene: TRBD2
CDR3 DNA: TGCGCCGGCAGCCAAATGGGGACTAGCGGGGAAGAGACCCAGTACTTC
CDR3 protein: CAGSQMGTSGEETQYF

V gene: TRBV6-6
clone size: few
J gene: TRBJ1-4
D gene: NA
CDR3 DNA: TGTGCCAGCAGTTACGGAGGGACGGTTGGTAGCGAAAAACTGTTTTTT
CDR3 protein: CASSYGGTVGSEKLFF

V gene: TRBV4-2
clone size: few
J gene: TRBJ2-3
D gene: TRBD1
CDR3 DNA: TGTGCCAGCAGCCAAGCCGACAGGGGTTCGGGAGATACGCAGTATTTT
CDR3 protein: CASSQADRGSGDTQYF

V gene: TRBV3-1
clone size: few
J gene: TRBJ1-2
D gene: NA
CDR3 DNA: TGTGCCAGCAGCCAGTGGCAGGCCAACTATGGCTACACCTTC
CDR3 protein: CASSQWQANYGYTF

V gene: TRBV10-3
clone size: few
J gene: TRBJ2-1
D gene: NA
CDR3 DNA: TGTGCCATCAAGCCCTTCGGGGATGTAAATGAGCAGTTCTTC
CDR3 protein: CAIKPFGDVNEQFF

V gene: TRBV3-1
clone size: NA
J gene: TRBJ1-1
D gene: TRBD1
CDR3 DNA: TGTGCCAGCAGCCCAGGGGGCAGTGGGGCGGACACTGAAGCTTTCTTT
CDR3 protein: CASSPGGSGADTEAFF

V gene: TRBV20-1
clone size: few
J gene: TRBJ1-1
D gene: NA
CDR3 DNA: TGCAGTGCTAGAGATGGTACGGAGATGAACACTGAAGCTTTCTTT
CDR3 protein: CSARDGTEMNTEAFF

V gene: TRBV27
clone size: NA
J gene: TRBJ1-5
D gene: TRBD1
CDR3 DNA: TGTGCCAGCAGCGTAGACAGGGGGCTTCAGCCCCAGCATTTT
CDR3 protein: CASSVDRGLQPQHF

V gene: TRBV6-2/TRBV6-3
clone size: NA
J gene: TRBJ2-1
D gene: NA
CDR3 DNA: TGTGCCAGCACCGGGACGATCTCCTACAATGAGCAGTTCTTC
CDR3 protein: CASTGTISYNEQFF

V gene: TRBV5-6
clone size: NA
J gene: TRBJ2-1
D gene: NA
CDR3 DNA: TGTGCCAGCAGCCCCGCGTTACAGGGCTACAATGAGCAGTTCTTC
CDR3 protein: CASSPALQGYNEQFF

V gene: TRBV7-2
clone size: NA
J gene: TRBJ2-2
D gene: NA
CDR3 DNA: TGTGCCAGCAGCCCTAGCGTGGTAACCGGGGAGCTGTTTTTT
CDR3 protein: CASSPSVVTGELFF

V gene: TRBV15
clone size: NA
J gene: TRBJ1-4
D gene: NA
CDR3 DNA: TGTGCCACCAGCAAAGTCCGGCTGTTCAATGAGGAAAAACTGTTTTTT
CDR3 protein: CATSKVRLFNEEKLFF

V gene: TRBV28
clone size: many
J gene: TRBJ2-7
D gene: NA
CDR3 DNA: TGTGCCAGCAGTCCCCAGACCTTGGGGGGCCACTTCGGATACGAGCAGTACTTC
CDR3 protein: CASSPQTLGGHFGYEQYF

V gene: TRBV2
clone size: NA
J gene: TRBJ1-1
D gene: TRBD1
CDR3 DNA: TGTGCCAGACAGGGGATTCCTCAGGACACTGAAGCTTTCTTT
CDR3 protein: CARQGIPQDTEAFF

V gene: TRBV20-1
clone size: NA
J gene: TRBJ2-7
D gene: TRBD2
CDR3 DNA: TGCAGTGCCCCCACTAGCGGGAGGTCCTACGAGCAGTACTTC
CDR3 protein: CSAPTSGRSYEQYF

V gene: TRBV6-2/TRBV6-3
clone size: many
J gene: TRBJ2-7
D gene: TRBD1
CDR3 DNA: TGTGCCAGCGCTTTCGGGACAGTCTACGAGCAGTACTTC
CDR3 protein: CASAFGTVYEQYF

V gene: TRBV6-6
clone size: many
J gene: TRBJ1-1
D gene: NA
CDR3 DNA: TGTGCCAGCAGTAGCTCTCGACCTAGTACTGAAGCTTTCTTT
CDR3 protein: CASSSSRPSTEAFF

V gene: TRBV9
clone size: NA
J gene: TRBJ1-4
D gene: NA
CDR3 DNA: TGTGCCGGCAGCGTAGTCACAGGGGAAAAACTGTTTTTT
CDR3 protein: CAGSVVTGEKLFF

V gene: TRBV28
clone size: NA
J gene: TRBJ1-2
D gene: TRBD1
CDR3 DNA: TGTGCCGGCAGTTTATACCAGGGGGCCTATGGCTACACCTTC
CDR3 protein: CAGSLYQGAYGYTF

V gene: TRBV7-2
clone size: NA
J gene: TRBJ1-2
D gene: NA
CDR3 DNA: TGTGCCACAAGGGGTTTAGGTGGCTACACCTTC
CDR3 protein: CATRGLGGYTF

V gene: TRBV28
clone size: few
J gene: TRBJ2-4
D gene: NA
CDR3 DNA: TGTGCCAGCAGTTTAAGTATCGCGCTCCCCCAGCAGCAGTACTTC
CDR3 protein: CASSLSIALPQQQYF

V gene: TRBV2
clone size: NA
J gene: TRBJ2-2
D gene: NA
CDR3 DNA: TGTGCCAGCAGTGACAGTCCGACGGGCACCGGGGAGCTGTTTTTT
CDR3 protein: CASSDSPTGTGELFF

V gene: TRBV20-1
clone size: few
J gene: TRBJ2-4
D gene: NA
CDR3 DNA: TGCAGTGCTAGGGATAGCTTCAGGGTAGCCAAAAACATTCAGTACTTC
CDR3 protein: CSARDSFRVAKNIQYF

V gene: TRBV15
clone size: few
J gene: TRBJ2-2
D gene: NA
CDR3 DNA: TGTGCCACCAGCAGAGATCTCGACACCGGGGAGCTGTTTTTT
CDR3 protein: CATSRDLDTGELFF

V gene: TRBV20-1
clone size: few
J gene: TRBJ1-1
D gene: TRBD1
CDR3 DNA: TGCAGTGCCCCCGGGACAGGGAACACTGAAGCTTTCTTT
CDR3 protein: CSAPGTGNTEAFF